This T cell receptor beta chain came from a study of T-cell memory formation after mild COVID-19. Looking at the study overall: TCR clusters were mostly confined to one donor each.

From germline, CDR1 is MNHEY and CDR2 SVGAGI. The CDR3 runs to 15 residues. Trimming took off 4 bases at V and 0 bases at J, with 12 bases between the two ends. TCRdb re-analysed the 5' RACE reads in MiXCR, keeping a single row per CDR3 protein. This sample has about 320,000 distinct CDR3 sequences; roughly an eighth occur once, and the top ten carry 21%. The table lists this clonotype with many counts. What it recognizes is unknown. The study, taken as a whole, reports: The SARS-CoV-2 specificity of second-wave clones reaching peak at day 37 remained unverified. Clones which contracted sat mainly in CM and EM if CD4+, and in EMRA if CD8+.

Material: PBMCs or a T cell subset sorted from them (not recorded which). This chain uses TRBV6-5 with TRBJ1-2, with D maybe TRBD1 (5 bases). This receptor was obtained from a man between 18 and 35 years old who had mild COVID-19 (a few samples of this study predate the infection). Cell type and time point are not known. The DNA for the CDR3 is TGTGCCAGCAGTTGGGGCGCGGAAGCTAACTATGGCTACACCTTC. Its protein product is CASSWGAEANYGYTF.